This T cell receptor beta chain stems from a study of blood T cell repertoires in COVID-19. Study-wide context: Material from acute and convalescent COVID-19 was sourced from the United States, Italy and Spain.

Followed longitudinally, the Seattle patients had been enrolled during active infection. Trimming removed 7 bases from V and 4 bases from J, with 10 bases in between. CDR3 size: 13 residues. Germline CDR1 is MNHEY and CDR2 is SVGAGI. Libraries were prepared by immunoSEQ multiplex PCR; TCRdb keeps only in-frame clonotypes and omits some of them. The data hold some 200,000 clones, with around 80% observed a single time. Sequenced sample: peripheral blood. This clonotype originated in a woman in her thirties with COVID-19, enrolled during active disease. The chain carries TRBV6-5 and TRBJ1-4, with D possibly TRBD1 on 5 matching bases. CDR3 residues: CASMRQFNEKLFF. The CDR3 DNA follows: TGTGCCAGCATGCGACAGTTTAATGAAAAACTGTTTTTT.